Sequencing of this T cell receptor (beta chain) was carried out in a study of regulatory T cells in long-lasting Graves disease. Stated time point: persistent/refractory GD, antithyroid drugs over 5 years with positive TRAb. There was RNA extracted from PBMCs, and the TCR library was made from it. V was shortened by 0 bases and J by 3 bases, with 14 bases between the two germline ends. The germline V gene encodes CDR1 LGHNA and CDR2 YSLEER. This CDR3 comprises 16 residues. Investigators prepared the TCR beta libraries by applying iRepertoire HTBI primers and Arm-PCR of CDR3 regions. TCRdb called the multiplex PCR reads again in MiXCR, with one record for every CDR3 protein. Seen here are 310,000 or so distinct CDR3 sequences, 22% observed once, and the top ten hold 56%.

The chain links TRBV4-3 to TRBJ1-2; D not certain. The TCR originated in a female donor with Graves disease. The sample was peripheral blood mononuclear cells (PBMCs), taken when the disease was refractory, from a patient treated with antithyroid drugs. CDR3 residues: CASSQELADNDYGYTF. CDR3 DNA: TGCGCCAGCAGCCAAGAACTGGCTGACAACGACTATGGCTACACCTTC.